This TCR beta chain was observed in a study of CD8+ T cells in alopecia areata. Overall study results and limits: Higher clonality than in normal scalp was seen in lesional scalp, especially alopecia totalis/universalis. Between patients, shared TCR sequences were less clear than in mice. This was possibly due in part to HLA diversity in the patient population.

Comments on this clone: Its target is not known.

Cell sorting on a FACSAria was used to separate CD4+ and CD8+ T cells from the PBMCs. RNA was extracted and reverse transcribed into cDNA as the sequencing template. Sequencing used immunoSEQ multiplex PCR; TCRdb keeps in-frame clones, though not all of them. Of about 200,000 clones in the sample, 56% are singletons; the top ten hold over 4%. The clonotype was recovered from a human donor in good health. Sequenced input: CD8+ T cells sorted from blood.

The CDR3 here is CSVEGLAAWETQYF. Here the CDR3 DNA reads TGCAGCGTTGAAGGGTTAGCGGCCTGGGAGACCCAGTACTTC. The rearrangement links TRBV29-1 to TRBJ2-5; D perhaps matches TRBD2 (6 bases). This CDR3 spans 14 amino acids. Per germline, CDR1 SQVTM and CDR2 ANQGSEA. Trimming took off 1 base at V and 5 bases at J, with 14 bases between the two ends. Full variable domain (rest looked up from reference TRBV29-1 and TRBJ2-5): SAVISQKPSRDICQRGTSLTIQCQVDSQVTMMFWYRQQPGQSLTLIATANQGSEATYESGFVIDKFPISRPNLTFSTLTVSNMSPEDSSIYLCSVEGLAAWETQYFGPGTRLLVL.